The 19 T cell receptor beta chains below were found in one sample sequenced in a study of cytomegalovirus exposure and HLA in healthy donors. Primers for the PCR totalled 60 Vbeta and 13 Jbeta. Profiling relied on immunoSEQ multiplex PCR, and the TCRdb table lists in-frame clones only, not all of them. This table holds about 120,000 clones, approximately 78% found once. The material sequenced was PBMCs. Every receptor here comes from a woman aged 40 to 50 in good health and CMV-seropositive.

The chain joins TRBV13 to TRBJ1-1, with a possible D match to TRBD1 (5 bases). Germline V gene lookup returns CDR1 PRHDT and CDR2 FYEKMQ (reference sequence). The CDR3 is 14 residues long. The germline V and J ends were trimmed by 8 bases and 5 bases, with 18 bases remaining between them. The CDR3 DNA sequence: TGTGCCAGCTGTAGTAGGGGCAAGGGTACTGAAGCTTTCTTT. Encoded protein: CASCSRGKGTEAFF. Based on the CDR3 plus reference TRBV13 and TRBJ1-1, the full variable domain is AAGVIQSPRHLIKEKRETATLKCYPIPRHDTVYWYQQGPGQDPQFLISFYEKMQSDKGSIPDRFSAQQFSDYHSELNMSSLELGDSALYFCASCSRGKGTEAFFGQGTRLTVV.

The V gene is TRBV7-2, the J gene TRBJ2-3; TRBD2 matches 7 bases. There are 14 residues in the CDR3. CDR1 is SGHTA and CDR2 is FQGNSA in the germline V gene. The trim removed 5 bases at V and 11 bases at J, leaving 13 bases unmatched. CDR3 coding DNA: TGTGCCAGCAGCAGAGAGCGGGGCGGTGAAGAGCAGTATTTT. Its translation is CASSRERGGEEQYF.

The genes are TRBV4-2 and TRBJ2-1; 10 bases agree with TRBD2. Germline loops: CDR1 LGHNA, CDR2 YNFKEQ. The CDR3 is 19 residues long. V gave up 0 bases and J gave up 7 bases; unmatched junction bases: 15. For the CDR3, the DNA is TGTGCCAGCAGCCAAGAAACCCCCCCCCGGGCTAGCGGGGGAAATGAGCAGTTCTTC. Protein: CASSQETPPRASGGNEQFF.

The V and J genes are TRBV11-2 and TRBJ2-2, with 8 bases fitting TRBD2. In germline, CDR1 is SGHAT, CDR2 FQNNGV. Unmatched junction bases numbered 3, after V lost 2 bases and J lost 7 bases. This CDR3 region has 14 residues. CDR3 bases: TGTGCCAGCAGCTTATTTGCGGGGGGCGGGGAGCTGTTTTTT. Its protein product is CASSLFAGGGELFF.

The chain uses TRBV4-3 and TRBJ2-7, with unresolved D. The V end was cut by 0 bases, the J end by 3 bases, with 9 bases between. Germline V gene lookup returns CDR1 LGHNA and CDR2 YSLEER. This CDR3 comprises 14 residues. The CDR3 coding sequence is TGCGCCAGCAGCCAAGATTTAGGAGACTACGAGCAGTACTTC. It yields the protein CASSQDLGDYEQYF.

This clone was observed a few times. The rearrangement joins TRBV4-1 to TRBJ2-7; the D gene is possibly TRBD1 (6 bases). The germline CDR1 and CDR2 sequences are MGHRA and YSYEKL. CDR3 size: 15 residues. V lost 2 bases and J lost 2, with 13 bases in between. This CDR3 is CASSQSTGYAYEQYF. In nucleotides, the CDR3 is TGCGCCAGCAGCCAATCTACAGGGTACGCCTACGAGCAGTACTTC.

This chain links TRBV19 with TRBJ1-3; D is ambiguous. V was pared by 7 bases and J by 4 bases, with 8 bases between. Germline V lookup: CDR1 LNHDA, CDR2 SQIVND (reference sequence). The CDR3 contains 12 residues. The CDR3 reads CASNQAGNTIYF. CDR3 nucleotide sequence: TGTGCCAGTAACCAAGCCGGAAACACCATATATTTT.

The J gene is TRBJ2-3, the V gene TRBV11-1; D not certain. Germline CDR1 SGHAT, CDR2 FQDESV (reference sequence). Trimming cost V 6 bases and J 0 bases, with 10 bases left between them. The CDR3 length is 14 residues. The CDR3 here is CASRSRFSTDTQYF. The CDR3 nucleotides are TGTGCCAGCAGGTCGAGGTTTAGCACAGATACGCAGTATTTT.

The V call is TRBV7-2, the J call TRBJ2-3, with 10 bases identical to TRBD2. CDR1 is SGHTA, CDR2 FQGNSA, per germline. This CDR3 contains 15 residues. V shed 5 bases and J 6 bases; nucleotides not matched to a gene: 8. CDR3 region: CASSLSSGGVDTQYF. The CDR3 bases are TGTGCCAGCAGCCTATCCAGCGGGGGGGTTGATACGCAGTATTTT. Complete variable domain (other parts from reference TRBV7-2 and TRBJ2-3): GAGVSQSPSNKVTEKGKDVELRCDPISGHTALYWYRQSLGQGLEFLIYFQGNSAPDKSGLPSDRFSAERTGGSVSTLTIQRTQQEDSAVYLCASSLSSGGVDTQYFGPGTRLTVL.

The V call is TRBV29-1, the J call TRBJ1-4; 8 bases fit TRBD1. The CDR3 spans 15 residues. Germline V gene sequence: CDR1 SQVTM, CDR2 ANQGSEA. V gave up 0 bases and J gave up 5 bases; unmatched junction bases: 5. In DNA form, the CDR3 reads TGCAGCGTTGAAGATTGGACAGGGAAGAATGAAAAACTGTTTTTT. As protein: CSVEDWTGKNEKLFF.

CDR3: CASSRTSGEYNEQFF. DNA for the CDR3: TGTGCCAGCAGTAGGACTAGCGGGGAGTACAATGAGCAGTTCTTC. The genes are TRBV7-3 and TRBJ2-1; 12 bases line up with TRBD2. J lost 4 bases, V lost 6 bases, and 4 bases had no gene match. In germline, CDR1 is SGHTA, CDR2 FQGTGA. The CDR3 sequence is 15 residues long.

V and J are TRBV29-1 and TRBJ2-5, with 10 bases that match TRBD2. The J segment lost 5 bases and the V segment lost 4 bases, leaving 7 bases of the junction unmatched. CDR1 is SQVTM and CDR2 is ANQGSEA in the germline V gene. The CDR3 spans 14 residues. The DNA of the CDR3 is TGCAGCGTTGGTGCAAGCGGGGGGGCCGAGACCCAGTACTTC. This gives the protein CSVGASGGAETQYF.

This chain connects TRBV4-1 to TRBJ2-7; D possibly corresponds to TRBD2 (7 bases). Germline lookup yields CDR1 MGHRA and CDR2 YSYEKL. The CDR3 is made up of 14 amino acids. Trimming pared 4 bases from V and 0 bases from J, leaving 10 bases between. CDR3 amino acids: CASSRGGLSYEQYF. As DNA, the CDR3 is TGCGCCAGCAGCCGCGGGGGCCTCTCCTACGAGCAGTACTTC.

This clone was detected only once. The V call is TRBV2, the J call TRBJ2-1; 8 nucleotides align to TRBD2. This CDR3 has 16 residues. Germline CDR1 and CDR2: SNHLY and FYNNEI. V shed 7 bases and J 6 bases; nucleotides not matched to a gene: 14. In nucleotides, the CDR3 is TGTGCCAGCATCGTGCCCGTCGGGGGGGCACCCAATGAGCAGTTCTTC. Encoded protein: CASIVPVGGAPNEQFF.

This chain links TRBV9 with TRBJ1-5; D not resolved. The CDR3 totals 14 residues. CDR1 and CDR2 from the germline V gene are SGDLS and YYNGEE. The germline V and J ends were trimmed by 1 base and 0 bases, with 5 bases remaining between them. The CDR3 DNA follows: TGTGCCAGCAGCGTAAGCTATAGCAATCAGCCCCAGCATTTT. This sequence encodes CASSVSYSNQPQHF.

This chain links TRBV6-5 with TRBJ2-3; 8 nucleotides agree with TRBD2. The CDR3 contains 14 residues. Trimming removed 5 bases from V and 5 bases from J; junction bases left unmatched: 6. CDR1 is MNHEY and CDR2 is SVGAGI in the germline V gene. The CDR3 sequence is CASSGGGRVDTQYF. CDR3 nucleotide sequence: TGTGCCAGCAGTGGCGGGGGGAGGGTAGATACGCAGTATTTT.

A few counts support this clone. The rearrangement joins TRBV4-3 to TRBJ1-2; TRBD1 might be the D (5 bases). The CDR3 is made up of 16 amino acids. Between the trimmed V and J ends, which lost 1 base and 5 bases, there was a span of 17 bases. Germline V gene data show CDR1 as LGHNA and CDR2 as YSLEER. CDR3 DNA: TGCGCCAGCAGCCAAGTCCTTACAGGCCCGGATTATGGCTACACCTTC. Its protein product is CASSQVLTGPDYGYTF.

The rearrangement links TRBV7-2 to TRBJ1-2, with TRBD1 identical over 8 bases. After removal of 0 bases from V and 8 bases from J, the junction contained 14 bases not matched to a gene. The germline V gene has CDR1 SGHTA and CDR2 FQGNSA. The CDR3 sequence is 17 residues long. The CDR3 DNA is TGTGCCAGCAGCTTAGCTACGGTATGGCAGGGGGCGGAGGGCTACACCTTC. This translates into CASSLATVWQGAEGYTF.

The chain joins TRBV11-2 to TRBJ2-3, with 10 bases that match TRBD2. Looked up from germline, CDR1 is SGHAT and CDR2 is FQNNGV. There are 17 residues in the CDR3. After removal of 5 bases from V and 2 bases from J, the junction contained 10 bases not matched to a gene. This CDR3 reads CASSRYPGLAITDTQYF. The CDR3 coding sequence is TGTGCCAGCAGCCGATACCCGGGACTAGCGATCACAGATACGCAGTATTTT.